The clone carrying this T cell receptor beta chain occurred a few times. The target antigen is unknown. The record originates from a study of cytomegalovirus exposure and HLA in healthy donors. V was clipped by 4 bases and J by 4 bases; unmatched bases: 5. The length of the CDR3 is 14 residues. Germline V CDR1 and CDR2: LGHNT, FRNRAP. Study-level findings and limits: For most subjects, TCR beta sequences were reported to predict HLA-A and HLA-B alleles with accuracy.

PCR employed 60 Vbeta and 13 Jbeta primers. Profiling relied on immunoSEQ multiplex PCR, and the TCRdb table lists in-frame clones only, not all of them. The table lists approximately 65,000 clones, approximately 74% of them singletons. This TCR came from a man between 40 and 49 years old in good health and CMV-seropositive. The sequenced sample was PBMCs. The chain joins TRBV12-5 to TRBJ2-3; 7 bases fit TRBD2. CDR3 DNA sequence: TGTGCTAGTGGTTCCAAGACTAGCCCAGATACGCAGTATTTT. Its protein is CASGSKTSPDTQYF.